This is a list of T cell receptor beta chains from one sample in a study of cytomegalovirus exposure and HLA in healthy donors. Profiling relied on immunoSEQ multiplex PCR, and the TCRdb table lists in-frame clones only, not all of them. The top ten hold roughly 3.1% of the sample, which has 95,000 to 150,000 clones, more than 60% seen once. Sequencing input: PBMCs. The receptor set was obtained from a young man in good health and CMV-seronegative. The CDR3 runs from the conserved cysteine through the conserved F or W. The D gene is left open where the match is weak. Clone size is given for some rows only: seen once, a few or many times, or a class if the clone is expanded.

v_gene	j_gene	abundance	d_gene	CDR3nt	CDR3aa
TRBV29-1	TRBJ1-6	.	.	TGCAGCGCCCATGCGGGGGACTATAATTCACCCCTCCACTTT	CSAHAGDYNSPLHF
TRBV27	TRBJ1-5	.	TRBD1	TGTGCCAGCAGCGACGGACAGGGGAATCAGCCCCAGCATTTT	CASSDGQGNQPQHF
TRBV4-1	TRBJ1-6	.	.	TGCGCCAGCAGCCCGGAGTGGCAGGGAGGTTCACCCCTCCACTTT	CASSPEWQGGSPLHF
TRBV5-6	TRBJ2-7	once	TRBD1	TGTGCCAGCAGCTTATTCCGAGGACAGGGGTTCTACGAGCAGTACTTC	CASSLFRGQGFYEQYF
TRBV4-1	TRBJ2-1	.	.	TGCGCCAGCAGCCAAGTAAGAGGGATGAGCTCCTACAATGAGCAGTTCTTC	CASSQVRGMSSYNEQFF
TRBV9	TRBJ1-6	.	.	TGTGCCAGCAGCGTAGCGGGGGGTTCCTATAATTCACCCCTCCACTTT	CASSVAGGSYNSPLHF
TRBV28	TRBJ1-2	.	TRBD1	TGTGCCAGCAGTCCGCGGGACAGGGGGGGCTATGGCTACACCTTC	CASSPRDRGGYGYTF
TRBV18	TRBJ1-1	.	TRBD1	TGTGCCAGCTCACCCTTACAGGGGAGGACTGAAGCTTTCTTT	CASSPLQGRTEAFF
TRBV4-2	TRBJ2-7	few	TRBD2	TGTGCCAGCAGCCAGGGGGCTAGCGGGACCTACGAGCAGTACTTC	CASSQGASGTYEQYF
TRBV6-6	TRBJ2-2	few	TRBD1	TGTGCCAGCAGTTCAGGGGGCTCGAACACCGGGGAGCTGTTTTTT	CASSSGGSNTGELFF
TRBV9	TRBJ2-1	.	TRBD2	TGTGCCAGCAGCCCACTAGCGGGGGTTTACAATGAGCAGTTCTTC	CASSPLAGVYNEQFF
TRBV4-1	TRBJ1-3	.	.	TGCGCCAGCAGCCAAGAAGAGGACACCATATATTTT	CASSQEEDTIYF
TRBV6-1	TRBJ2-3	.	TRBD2	TGTGCCAGCAGTGAGGAGGCGACTAGCGGCGGGGGCGTCACAGATACGCAGTATTTT	CASSEEATSGGGVTDTQYF
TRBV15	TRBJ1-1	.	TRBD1	TGTGCCACCAGTCCACACCGGGACAGGGGTACGCGGAACACTGAAGCTTTCTTT	CATSPHRDRGTRNTEAFF
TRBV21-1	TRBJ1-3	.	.	TGTGCCAGCAGCAAAGTAGGCAACTACTCTGGAAACACCATATATTTT	CASSKVGNYSGNTIYF
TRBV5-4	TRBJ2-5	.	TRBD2	TGTGCCAGCAGCTTGGCGGTCGGGGGGGAGACCCAGTACTTC	CASSLAVGGETQYF
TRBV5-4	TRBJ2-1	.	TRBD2	TGTGCCAGCAGCCTGGCGGGGGGGCTCCACAATGAGCAGTTCTTC	CASSLAGGLHNEQFF
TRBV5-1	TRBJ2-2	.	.	TGCGCCAGCAGCCCATCGGTCAACACCGGGGAGCTGTTTTTT	CASSPSVNTGELFF
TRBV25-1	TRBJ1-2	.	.	TGTGCCAGCACCGAGCGGGATGGCTACACCTTC	CASTERDGYTF
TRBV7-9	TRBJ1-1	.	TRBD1	TGTGCCAGCAGCCCTAACAGGGGGAACACTGAAGCTTTCTTT	CASSPNRGNTEAFF
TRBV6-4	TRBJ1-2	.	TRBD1	TGTGCCAGCAGTGAGGCAGGGGGCCTTGGCTACACCTTC	CASSEAGGLGYTF
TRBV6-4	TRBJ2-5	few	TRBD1	TGTGCCAGCAGTGACTTCGAAGACAGGGCAGAAGAGACCCAGTACTTC	CASSDFEDRAEETQYF
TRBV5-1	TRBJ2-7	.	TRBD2	TGCGCCAGCAGCTTGGGGATTAGCGGGGGCTTCGAGCAGTACTTC	CASSLGISGGFEQYF
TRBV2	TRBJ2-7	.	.	TGTGCCAGCAGCCGAGGGAGAAACGAGCAGTACTTC	CASSRGRNEQYF
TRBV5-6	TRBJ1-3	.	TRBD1	TGTGCCAGCAGCTTGGGCATACAGGGGTTCTCTGGAAACACCATATATTTT	CASSLGIQGFSGNTIYF
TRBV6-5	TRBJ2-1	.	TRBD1	TGTGCCAGCAGTTACGCAGGGGGCAATGAGCAGTTCTTC	CASSYAGGNEQFF
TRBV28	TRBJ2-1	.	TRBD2	TGTGCCAGTTGGGGGGGAGTTGGCAATGAGCAGTTCTTC	CASWGGVGNEQFF
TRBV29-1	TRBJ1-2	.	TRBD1	TGCAGCGTCAAGACAGGGGGCTGGTATGGCTACACCTTC	CSVKTGGWYGYTF
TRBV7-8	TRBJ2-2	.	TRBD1	TGTGCGAGCAGCCACAGGGGGTCAGTTGCCGGGGAGCTGTTTTTT	CASSHRGSVAGELFF
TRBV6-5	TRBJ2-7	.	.	TGTGCCAGCAGTACCCGGGACACCGGCTCCTACGAGCAGTACTTC	CASSTRDTGSYEQYF
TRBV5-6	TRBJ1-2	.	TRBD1	TGTGCCAGCAGCAAGGGCGGGACCGGACAGGGACATGGCTACACCTTC	CASSKGGTGQGHGYTF
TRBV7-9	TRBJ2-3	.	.	TGTGCCAGCAGCCAAGACGGAGGAGGTCTCGGCACAGATACGCAGTATTTT	CASSQDGGGLGTDTQYF
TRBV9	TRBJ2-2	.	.	TGTGCCAGCAGCGTAGGTCTCAGGGAGGTCACCGGGGAGCTGTTTTTT	CASSVGLREVTGELFF
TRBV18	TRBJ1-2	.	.	TGTGCCAGCTCACCGGGAGACTATGGCTACACCTTC	CASSPGDYGYTF
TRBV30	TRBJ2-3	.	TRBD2	TGTGCCTGGAGGTCCTACGGGGGGAGCACAGATACGCAGTATTTT	CAWRSYGGSTDTQYF
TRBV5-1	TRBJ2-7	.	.	TGCGCCAGCAGCTTGTCGGGCTACGAGCAGTACTTC	CASSLSGYEQYF
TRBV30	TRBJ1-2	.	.	TGTGCCTGGAAATTGGGCCTCTCGGATCGTTTCTATGGCTACACCTTC	CAWKLGLSDRFYGYTF
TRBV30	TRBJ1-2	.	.	TGTGCCTGGACCCCGGGACAAGCGGGCTACACCTTC	CAWTPGQAGYTF
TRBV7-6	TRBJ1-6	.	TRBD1	TGTGCCAGCAGCCGACAGGGGAGGAATTCACCCCTCCACTTT	CASSRQGRNSPLHF
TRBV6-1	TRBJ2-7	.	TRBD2	TGTGCCAGCAGTGAGAGCGGGGGCGCTTACTACGAGCAGTACTTC	CASSESGGAYYEQYF
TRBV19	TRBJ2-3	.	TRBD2	TGTGCCAGTAGTATAATGCCAGCGGGAGGGAATACGCAGTATTTT	CASSIMPAGGNTQYF
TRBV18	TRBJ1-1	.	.	TGTGCCAGCTCACCCAGGGAGGCTGAAGCTTTCTTT	CASSPREAEAFF
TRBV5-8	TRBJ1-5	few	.	TGTGCCAGCAGCTTTGAGCAGCCCCAGCATTTT	CASSFEQPQHF
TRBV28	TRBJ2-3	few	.	TGTGCCAGCAGTCCCTACTACGAAGATACGCAGTATTTT	CASSPYYEDTQYF
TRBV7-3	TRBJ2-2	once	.	TGTGCCAGCAGCTTATTTGGGCAGGGAAACACCGGGGAGCTGTTTTTT	CASSLFGQGNTGELFF
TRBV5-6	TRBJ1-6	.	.	TGTGCCAGCAGCTTGGGGCAGAATAATTCACCCCTCCACTTT	CASSLGQNNSPLHF
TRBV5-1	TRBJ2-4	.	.	TGCGCCAGCAGCTTGGTAGACAGCAAAAACATTCAGTACTTC	CASSLVDSKNIQYF
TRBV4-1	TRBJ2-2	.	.	TGCGCCAGCTCCTCCGGGACAACGAACACCGGGGAGCTGTTTTTT	CASSSGTTNTGELFF
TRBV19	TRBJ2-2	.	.	TGTGCCAGTAGTATTACAGGACGCGCGAACACCGGGGAGCTGTTTTTT	CASSITGRANTGELFF
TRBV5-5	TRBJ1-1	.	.	TGTGCCAGCAGCTTGGGAAGGGGGACTGAAGCTTTCTTT	CASSLGRGTEAFF
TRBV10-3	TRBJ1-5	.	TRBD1	TGTGCCATCAGTACGGACAGGGGCATTGATCAGCCCCAGCATTTT	CAISTDRGIDQPQHF
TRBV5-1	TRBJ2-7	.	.	TGCGCCAGCAGCTTGGGAGGGAGGTCGAGCTCCTACGAGCAGTACTTC	CASSLGGRSSSYEQYF
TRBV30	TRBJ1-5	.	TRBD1	TGTGCCTGGAGTGGAGGGACAGGAGATCAGCCCCAGCATTTT	CAWSGGTGDQPQHF
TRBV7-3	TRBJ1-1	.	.	TGTGCCAGCGGCGGGGGGGGACTTGAAGCTTTCTTT	CASGGGGLEAFF
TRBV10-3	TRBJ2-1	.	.	TGTGCCATCAGTGAGTGGGGCAGATCAAGCAATGAGCAGTTCTTC	CAISEWGRSSNEQFF
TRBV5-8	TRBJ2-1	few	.	TGTGCCAGCAGCTTGGTAGGCAGGGACAACAATGAGCAGTTCTTC	CASSLVGRDNNEQFF
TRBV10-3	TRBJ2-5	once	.	TGTGCCATCAGTGAATTCCCTGCCGGGCAGTACTTC	CAISEFPAGQYF
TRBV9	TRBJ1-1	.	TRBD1	TGTGCCAGCAGCCGCGCAGGGGGTACTATGAACACTGAAGCTTTCTTT	CASSRAGGTMNTEAFF